The subject of this entry is one T cell receptor (beta chain). Its antigen is not identified. As to treatment: 15 to 20 received Ad26.COV2.S at low or high dose, single or two shots; several received placebo; per-sample allocation not given. Day 63 following the first vaccine or placebo injection was when the samples were taken. This sample was taken from a study of Ad26.COV2.S vaccination and SARS-CoV-2 variants. Overall study: Participant was drawn from the COV1001 Ad26.COV2.S trial arm.

General observations from the study: Non-spike TCR breadth did not differ much between vaccine and placebo recipients.

Trimming took off 8 bases at V and 3 bases at J, with 16 bases between the two ends. The CDR3 length is 14 residues. The germline V gene encodes CDR1 LNHDA and CDR2 SQIVND (reference sequence). Data came from immunoSEQ multiplex PCR; TCRdb stores just in-frame clones and leaves some out. This sample has some 640,000 clones, with about 90% found just once. This TCR derives from a person between 18 and 60 years old who received the Ad26.COV2.S COVID-19 vaccine or a placebo. The chain uses TRBV19 and TRBJ1-1, with D hard to call. The material sequenced was peripheral blood, taken in a trial of Ad26.COV2.S vaccine versus placebo. The CDR3 here is CASRPPKGHTEAFF. The CDR3, as DNA: TGTGCCAGTCGGCCTCCCAAGGGCCACACTGAAGCTTTCTTT.